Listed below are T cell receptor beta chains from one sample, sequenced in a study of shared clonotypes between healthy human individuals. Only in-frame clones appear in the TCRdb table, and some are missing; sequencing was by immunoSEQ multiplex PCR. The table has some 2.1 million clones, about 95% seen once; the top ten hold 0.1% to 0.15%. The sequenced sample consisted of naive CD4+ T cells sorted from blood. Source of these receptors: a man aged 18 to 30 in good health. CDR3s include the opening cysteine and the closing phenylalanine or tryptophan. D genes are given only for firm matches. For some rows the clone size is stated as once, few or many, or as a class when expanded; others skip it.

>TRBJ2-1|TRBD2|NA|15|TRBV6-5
TGTGCCAGCAGCATCGGGACTAGCGGTTTCAATGAGCAGTTCTTC
CASSIGTSGFNEQFF
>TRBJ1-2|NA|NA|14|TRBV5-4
TGTGCCAGCAGCCGGGCCTCAATTCCCAATGGCTACACCTTC
CASSRASIPNGYTF
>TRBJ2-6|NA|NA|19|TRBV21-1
TGTGCCAGCAGCAAAATTTTAAGGGACCACAGCTCTGGGGCCAACGTCCTGACTTTC
CASSKILRDHSSGANVLTF
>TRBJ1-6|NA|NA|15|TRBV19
TGTGCCAGTAGTATTGGGTTCCGGACGGATTCACCCCTCCACTTT
CASSIGFRTDSPLHF
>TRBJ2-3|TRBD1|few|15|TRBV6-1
TGTGCCAGCAGACCCGGACAGGGTCGGGCAGATACGCAGTATTTT
CASRPGQGRADTQYF
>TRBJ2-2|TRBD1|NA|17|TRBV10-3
TGTGCCATCAGTGCCGGGACAGGGGCCATAGGGACCGGGGAGCTGTTTTTT
CAISAGTGAIGTGELFF
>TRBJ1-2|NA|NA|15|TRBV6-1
TGTGCCAGCAGTGAACGTGGGGAGGGACACTATGGCTACACCTTC
CASSERGEGHYGYTF
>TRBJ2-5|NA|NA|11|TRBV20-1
TGCAGTGCTAGGACTGAAGAGACCCAGTACTTC
CSARTEETQYF
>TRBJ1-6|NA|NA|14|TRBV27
TGTGCCTCGAGGCCAGTCCTGCGGAATTCACCCCTCCACTTT
CASRPVLRNSPLHF
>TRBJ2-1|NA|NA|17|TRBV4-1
TGCGCCAGCAGCCAAGTGTTTCCGGGAACTTTATACAATGAGCAGTTCTTC
CASSQVFPGTLYNEQFF
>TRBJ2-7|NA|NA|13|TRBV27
TGTGCCAGCAGACGGGGGCTTGGGGGGGAGCAGTACTTC
CASRRGLGGEQYF
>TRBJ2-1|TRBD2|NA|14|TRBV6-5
TGTGCCAGCATAGGGAGCGGGGCCTACAATGAGCAGTTCTTC
CASIGSGAYNEQFF
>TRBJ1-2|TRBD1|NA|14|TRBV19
TGTGCCAGTAGGAGGGACAGGGGCCACTATGGCTACACCTTC
CASRRDRGHYGYTF
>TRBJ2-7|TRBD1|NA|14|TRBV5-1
TGCGCCAGTTTTCCGGGACAGGGGTCCGGCGAGCAGTACTTC
CASFPGQGSGEQYF
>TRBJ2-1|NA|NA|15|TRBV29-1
TGCAGCGTTCCGAGTCAGGGGACTGGTTACAATGAGCAGTTCTTC
CSVPSQGTGYNEQFF
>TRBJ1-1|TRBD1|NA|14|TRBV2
TGTGCCAGCAGTGCGGACAGGGGGCGAATTGAAGCTTTCTTT
CASSADRGRIEAFF
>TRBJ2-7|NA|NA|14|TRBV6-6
TGTGCCAGCAGAACGGGGCGGATATCCTACGAGCAGTACTTC
CASRTGRISYEQYF
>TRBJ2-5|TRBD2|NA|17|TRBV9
TGTGCCAGCAGCGACGGACTAGCGGGGGGATACCAAGAGACCCAGTACTTC
CASSDGLAGGYQETQYF
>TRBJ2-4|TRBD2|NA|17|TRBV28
TGTGCCAGCAGTTTATTAGTGGGGCGGGGGTCCCAAAACATTCAGTACTTC
CASSLLVGRGSQNIQYF
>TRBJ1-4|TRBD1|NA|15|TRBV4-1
TGCGCCAGCAGCCCGCCGGGACAGGGATTTAAAAAACTGTTTTTT
CASSPPGQGFKKLFF
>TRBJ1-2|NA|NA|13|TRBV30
TGTGCCTGGAGTGTTTTGGCCCACTATGGCTACACCTTC
CAWSVLAHYGYTF
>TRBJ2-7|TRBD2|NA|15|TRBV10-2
TGCGCCAGCAGCCCCGGACTAGCGGGAGCCTACGAGCAGTACTTC
CASSPGLAGAYEQYF
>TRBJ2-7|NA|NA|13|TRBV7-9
TGTGCCAGCAGCTTAGCAGGCACTAGGATCCAGTACTTC
CASSLAGTRIQYF
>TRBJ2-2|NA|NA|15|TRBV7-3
TGTGCCAGCAGCCCCCGGGCGGCGAACACCGGGGAGCTGTTTTTT
CASSPRAANTGELFF
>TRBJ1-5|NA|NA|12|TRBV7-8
TGTGCCAGCAGCCCCCCCGGACAGCCCCAGCATTTT
CASSPPGQPQHF
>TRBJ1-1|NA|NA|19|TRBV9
TGTGCCAGCAGCGTAACGTGGGTGGGGCCCTCCGAGGTAGGGACTGAAGCTTTCTTT
CASSVTWVGPSEVGTEAFF
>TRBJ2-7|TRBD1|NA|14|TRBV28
TGTGCCAGCAGCCCGCCTCCGGGACAGGGTGCGCAGTACTTC
CASSPPPGQGAQYF
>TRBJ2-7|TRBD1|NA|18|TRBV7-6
TGTGCCAGCAGCTTAGGTCAGGGGGCCGTGACAACCTACTACGAGCAGTACTTC
CASSLGQGAVTTYYEQYF
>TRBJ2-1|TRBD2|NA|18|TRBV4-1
TGCGCCAGCAGCCAAGGTCCTCCTAGCGGGAGGGTATACAATGAGCAGTTCTTC
CASSQGPPSGRVYNEQFF
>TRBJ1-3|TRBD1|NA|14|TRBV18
TGTGCCAGCTCACCCGGGACAGAGGGAAACACCATATATTTT
CASSPGTEGNTIYF
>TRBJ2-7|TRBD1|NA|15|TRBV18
TGTGCCAGCTCACGCACAGGGGCCACCTCCTACGAGCAGTACTTC
CASSRTGATSYEQYF
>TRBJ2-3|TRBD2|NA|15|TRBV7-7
TGTGCTAGCCACCGGCTAGCGGGGGTGAAAGATACGCAGTATTTT
CASHRLAGVKDTQYF
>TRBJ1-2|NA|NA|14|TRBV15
TGTGCCACCAGCAGAGATTGGATCCGGGCAGGAGGCACCTTC
CATSRDWIRAGGTF
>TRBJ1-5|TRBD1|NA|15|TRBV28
TGTGCCAGCGGCCAACAGGGGGCGTATTTAGAGCCCCAGCATTTT
CASGQQGAYLEPQHF
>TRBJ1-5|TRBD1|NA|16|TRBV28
TGTGCCAGCAGTCCCCGGGGCAGGGGGCAATATCAGCCCCAGCATTTT
CASSPRGRGQYQPQHF
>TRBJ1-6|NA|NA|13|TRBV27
TGTGCCAGCAGTTTATTATCGGGCTCACCCCTCCACTTT
CASSLLSGSPLHF
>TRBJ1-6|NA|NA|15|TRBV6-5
TGTGCCAGCAGTTACTCGGGGGCCTCGAATTCACCCCTCCACTTT
CASSYSGASNSPLHF
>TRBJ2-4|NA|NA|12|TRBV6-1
TGTGCCAGCAGTCTAGGGGGGGGCATTCAGTACTTC
CASSLGGGIQYF
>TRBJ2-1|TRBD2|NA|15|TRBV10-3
TGTGCCATCAGTGCGGGCGGGAGCTCCTACAATGAGCAGTTCTTC
CAISAGGSSYNEQFF
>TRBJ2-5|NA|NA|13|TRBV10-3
TGTGCCATCAGTCCACAGGGTGGGGAGACCCAGTACTTC
CAISPQGGETQYF